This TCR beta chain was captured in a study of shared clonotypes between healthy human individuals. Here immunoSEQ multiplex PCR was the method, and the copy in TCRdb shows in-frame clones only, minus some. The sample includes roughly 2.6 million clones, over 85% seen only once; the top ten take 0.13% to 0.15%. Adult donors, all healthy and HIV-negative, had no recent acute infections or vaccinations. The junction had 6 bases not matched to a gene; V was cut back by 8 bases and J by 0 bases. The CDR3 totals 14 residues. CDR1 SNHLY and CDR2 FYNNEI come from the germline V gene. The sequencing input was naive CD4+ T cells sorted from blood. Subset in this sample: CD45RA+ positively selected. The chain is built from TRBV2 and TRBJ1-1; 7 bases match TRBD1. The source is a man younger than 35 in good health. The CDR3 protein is CASGGQFMNTEAFF. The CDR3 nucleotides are TGTGCCAGCGGGGGACAGTTTATGAACACTGAAGCTTTCTTT.